The T cell receptor (beta chain) under discussion was sequenced for a study of T cell changes during pregnancy in multiple sclerosis. Germline V gene sequence: CDR1 SNHLY, CDR2 FYNNEI. The CDR3 has 14 amino acids. The V end was cut by 6 bases, the J end by 6 bases, with 15 bases between. Profiling relied on immunoSEQ multiplex PCR, and the TCRdb table lists in-frame clones only, not all of them. This sample yields tens of thousands of clones, of which about 90% are seen a single time; about 2.7% belongs to the top ten. The TCR comes from a female donor in good health, enrolled as a control in a pregnancy study. The source material was peripheral blood, sampled in the second trimester of pregnancy. V and J are TRBV2 and TRBJ1-5; a weak D match, TRBD1 (5 bases). CDR3 protein: CASSLPGSGQPQHF. The CDR3 DNA reads as TGTGCCAGCAGCCTCCCAGGGTCGGGTCAGCCCCAGCATTTT.